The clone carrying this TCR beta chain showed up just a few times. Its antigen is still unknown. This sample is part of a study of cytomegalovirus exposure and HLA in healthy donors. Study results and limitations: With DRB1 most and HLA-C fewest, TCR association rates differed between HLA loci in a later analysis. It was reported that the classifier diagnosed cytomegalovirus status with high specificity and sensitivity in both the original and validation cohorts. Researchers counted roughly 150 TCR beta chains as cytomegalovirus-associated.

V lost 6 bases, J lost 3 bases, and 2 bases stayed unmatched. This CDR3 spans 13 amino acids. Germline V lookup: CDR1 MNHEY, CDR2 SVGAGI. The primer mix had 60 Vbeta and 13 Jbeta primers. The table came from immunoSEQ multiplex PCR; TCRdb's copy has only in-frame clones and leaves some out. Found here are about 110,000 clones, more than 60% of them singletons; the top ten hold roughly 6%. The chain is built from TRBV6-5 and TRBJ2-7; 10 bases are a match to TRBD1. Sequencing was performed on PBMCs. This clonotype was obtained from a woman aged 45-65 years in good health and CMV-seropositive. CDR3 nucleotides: TGTGCCAGCAGACGGGACAGGGGCTACGAGCAGTACTTC. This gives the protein CASRRDRGYEQYF.